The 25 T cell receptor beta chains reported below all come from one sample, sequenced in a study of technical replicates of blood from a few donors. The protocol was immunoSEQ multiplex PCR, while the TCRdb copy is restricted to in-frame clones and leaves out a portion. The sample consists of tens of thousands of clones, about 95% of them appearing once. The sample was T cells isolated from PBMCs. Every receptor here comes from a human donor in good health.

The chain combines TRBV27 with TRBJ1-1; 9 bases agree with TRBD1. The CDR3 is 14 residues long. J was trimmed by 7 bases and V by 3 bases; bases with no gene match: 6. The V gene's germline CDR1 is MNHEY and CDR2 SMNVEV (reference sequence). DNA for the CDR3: TGTGCCAGCAGTTTTTACAGGGGGCATGATGAAGCTTTCTTT. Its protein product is CASSFYRGHDEAFF.

The CDR3 bases are TGTGCCATCAGTGGGCAAACCGGGGAGCTGTTTTTT. It encodes CAISGQTGELFF. The rearrangement joins TRBV10-3 to TRBJ2-2; no definite D call. The germline CDR1 and CDR2 sequences are ENHRY and SYGVKD. The CDR3 contains 12 residues. V gave up 4 bases and J gave up 5 bases, with 5 bases separating them.

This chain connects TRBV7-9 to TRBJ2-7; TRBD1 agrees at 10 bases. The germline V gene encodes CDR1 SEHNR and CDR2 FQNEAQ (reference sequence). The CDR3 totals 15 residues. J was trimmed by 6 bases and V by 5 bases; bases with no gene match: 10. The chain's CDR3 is CASSASGTGAFEQYF. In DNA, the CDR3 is TGTGCCAGCAGCGCCTCCGGGACAGGGGCCTTCGAGCAGTACTTC.

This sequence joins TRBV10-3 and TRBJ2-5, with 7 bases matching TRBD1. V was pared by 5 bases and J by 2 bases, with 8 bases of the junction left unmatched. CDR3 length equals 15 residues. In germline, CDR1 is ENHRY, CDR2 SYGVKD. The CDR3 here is CAISPETGMQETQYF. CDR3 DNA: TGTGCCATCAGTCCGGAGACAGGGATGCAAGAGACCCAGTACTTC.

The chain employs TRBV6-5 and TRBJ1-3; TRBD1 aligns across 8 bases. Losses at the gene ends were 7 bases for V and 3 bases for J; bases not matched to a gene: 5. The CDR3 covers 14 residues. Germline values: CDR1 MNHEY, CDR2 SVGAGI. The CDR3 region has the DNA TGTGCCAGCACCCGGACAGGGCATGGAAACACCATATATTTT. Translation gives CASTRTGHGNTIYF.

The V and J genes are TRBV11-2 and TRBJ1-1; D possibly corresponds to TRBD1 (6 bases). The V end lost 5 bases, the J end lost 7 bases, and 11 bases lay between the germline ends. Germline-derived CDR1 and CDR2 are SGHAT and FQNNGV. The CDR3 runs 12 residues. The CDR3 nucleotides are TGTGCCAGCAGCGTGGGAGGGGGTGAAGCTTTCTTT. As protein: CASSVGGGEAFF.

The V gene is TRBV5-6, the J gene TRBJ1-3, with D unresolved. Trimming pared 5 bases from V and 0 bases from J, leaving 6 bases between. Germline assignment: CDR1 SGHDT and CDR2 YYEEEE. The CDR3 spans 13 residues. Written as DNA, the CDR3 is TGTGCCAGCAGGGAGAGCTCTGGAAACACCATATATTTT. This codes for CASRESSGNTIYF.

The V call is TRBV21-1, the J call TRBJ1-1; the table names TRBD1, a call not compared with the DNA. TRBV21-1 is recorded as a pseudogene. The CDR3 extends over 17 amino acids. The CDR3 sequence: CASSKAGGGQGLTEAFF. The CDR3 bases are TGTGCCAGCAGCAAAGCCGGGGGGGGACAGGGACTCACTGAAGCTTTCTTT.

For the CDR3, the DNA is TGTGCCAGCAGCTTAGGGACAGGGGGCGGCACAGATACGCAGTATTTT. This codes for CASSLGTGGGTDTQYF. This chain uses TRBV7-9 with TRBJ2-3; TRBD1 aligns across 11 bases. Germline CDR1 and CDR2: SEHNR and FQNEAQ (reference sequence). V lost 1 base to trimming and J lost 1 base; unmatched junction nucleotides: 1. This CDR3 comprises 16 residues.

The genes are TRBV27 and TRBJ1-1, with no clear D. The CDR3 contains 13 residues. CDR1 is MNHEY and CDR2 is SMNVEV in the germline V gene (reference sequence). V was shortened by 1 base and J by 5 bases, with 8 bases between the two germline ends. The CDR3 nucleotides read TGTGCCAGCAGTTTATATTCGAGGACTGAAGCTTTCTTT. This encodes CASSLYSRTEAFF.

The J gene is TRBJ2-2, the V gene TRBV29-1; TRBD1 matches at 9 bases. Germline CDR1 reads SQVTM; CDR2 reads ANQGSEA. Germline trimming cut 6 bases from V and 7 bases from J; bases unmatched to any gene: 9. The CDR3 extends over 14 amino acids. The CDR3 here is CSVVGQGRSGELFF. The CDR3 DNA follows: TGCAGCGTAGTAGGACAGGGGAGAAGCGGGGAGCTGTTTTTT.

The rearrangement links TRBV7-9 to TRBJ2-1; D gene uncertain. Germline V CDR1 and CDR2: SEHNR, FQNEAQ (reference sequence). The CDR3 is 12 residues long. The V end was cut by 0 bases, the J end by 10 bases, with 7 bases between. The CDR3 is CASSLASGEQFF. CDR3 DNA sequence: TGTGCCAGCAGCTTAGCGTCAGGAGAGCAGTTCTTC. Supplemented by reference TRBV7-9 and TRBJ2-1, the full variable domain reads DTGVSQNPRHKITKRGQNVTFRCDPISEHNRLYWYRQTLGQGPEFLTYFQNEAQLEKSRLLSDRFSAERPKGSFSTLEIQRTEQGDSAMYLCASSLASGEQFFGPGTRLTVL.

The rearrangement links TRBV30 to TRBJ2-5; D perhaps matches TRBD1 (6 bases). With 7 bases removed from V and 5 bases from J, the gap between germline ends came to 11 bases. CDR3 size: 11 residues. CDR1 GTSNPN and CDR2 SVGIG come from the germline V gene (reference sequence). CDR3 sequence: CASNRVETQYF. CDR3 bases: TGTGCCTCCAACAGGGTGGAGACCCAGTACTTC. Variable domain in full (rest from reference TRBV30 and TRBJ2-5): SQTIHQWPATLVQPVGSPLSLECTVEGTSNPNLYWYRQAAGRGLQLLFYSVGIGQISSEVPQNLSASRPQDRQFILSSKKLLLSDSGFYLCASNRVETQYFGPGTRLLVL.

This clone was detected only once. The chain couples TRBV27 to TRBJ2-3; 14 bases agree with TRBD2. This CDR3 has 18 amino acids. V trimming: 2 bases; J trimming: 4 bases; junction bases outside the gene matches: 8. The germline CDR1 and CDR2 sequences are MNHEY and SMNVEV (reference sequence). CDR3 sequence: CASSLGTSGRVWADTQYF. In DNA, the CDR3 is TGTGCCAGCAGTTTAGGGACTAGCGGGAGAGTTTGGGCAGATACGCAGTATTTT.

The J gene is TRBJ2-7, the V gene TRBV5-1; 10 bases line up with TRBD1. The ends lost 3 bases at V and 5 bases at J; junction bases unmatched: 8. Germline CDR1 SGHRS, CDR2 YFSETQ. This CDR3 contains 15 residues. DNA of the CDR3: TGCGCCAGCAGCTCCTCCGGGACAGGGGTTCACGAGCAGTACTTC. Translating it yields CASSSSGTGVHEQYF.

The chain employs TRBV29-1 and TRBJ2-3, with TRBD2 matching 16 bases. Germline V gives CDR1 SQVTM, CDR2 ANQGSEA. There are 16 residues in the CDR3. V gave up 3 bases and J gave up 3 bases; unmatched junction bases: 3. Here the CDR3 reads CSVEGLAGGPTDTQYF. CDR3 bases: TGCAGCGTTGAGGGACTAGCGGGAGGGCCAACAGATACGCAGTATTTT.

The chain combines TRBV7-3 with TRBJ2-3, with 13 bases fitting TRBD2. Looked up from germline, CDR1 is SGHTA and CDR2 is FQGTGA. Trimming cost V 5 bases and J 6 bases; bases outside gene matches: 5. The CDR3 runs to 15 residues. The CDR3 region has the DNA TGTGCCAGCAGCAAAGGGACTAGCGGGGTGGATACGCAGTATTTT. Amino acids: CASSKGTSGVDTQYF.

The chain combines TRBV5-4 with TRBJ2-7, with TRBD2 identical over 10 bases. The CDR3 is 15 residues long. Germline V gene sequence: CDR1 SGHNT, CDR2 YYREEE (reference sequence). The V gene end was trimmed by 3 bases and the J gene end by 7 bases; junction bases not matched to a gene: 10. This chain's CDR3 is CASSSSGSFVGEQYF. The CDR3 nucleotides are TGTGCCAGCAGCTCTAGCGGGAGCTTTGTTGGGGAGCAGTACTTC.

The chain's CDR3 is CASTPPPGQGFYEQYF. The CDR3 DNA sequence: TGTGCCAGCACCCCCCCTCCGGGACAGGGATTCTACGAGCAGTACTTC. The chain carries TRBV28 and TRBJ2-7; 9 nucleotides match TRBD1. The trim removed 7 bases at V and 3 bases at J, leaving 13 bases unmatched. Per germline, CDR1 MDHEN and CDR2 SYDVKM. This CDR3 comprises 16 residues. Full variable domain (remainder filled in from reference TRBV28 and TRBJ2-7): DVKVTQSSRYLVKRTGEKVFLECVQDMDHENMFWYRQDPGLGLRLIYFSYDVKMKEKGDIPEGYSVSREKKERFSLILESASTNQTSMYLCASTPPPGQGFYEQYFGPGTRLTVT.

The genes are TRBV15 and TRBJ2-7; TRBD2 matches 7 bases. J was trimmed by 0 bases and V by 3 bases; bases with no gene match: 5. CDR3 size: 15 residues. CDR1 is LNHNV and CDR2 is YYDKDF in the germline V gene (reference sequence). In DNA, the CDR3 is TGTGCCACCAGCAGCCATCGCGGGAGCTCCTACGAGCAGTACTTC. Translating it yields CATSSHRGSSYEQYF. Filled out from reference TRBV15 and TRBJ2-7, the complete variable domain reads DAMVIQNPRYQVTQFGKPVTLSCSQTLNHNVMYWYQQKSSQAPKLLFHYYDKDFNNEADTPDNFQSRRPNTSFCFLDIRSPGLGDTAMYLCATSSHRGSSYEQYFGPGTRLTVT.

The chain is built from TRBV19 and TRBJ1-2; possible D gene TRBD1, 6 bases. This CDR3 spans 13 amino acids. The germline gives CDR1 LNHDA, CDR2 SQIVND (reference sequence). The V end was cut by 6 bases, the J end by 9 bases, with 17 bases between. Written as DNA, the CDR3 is TGTGCCAGTAGAGGGGGTTCCAGACTGAGCTACACCTTC. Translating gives CASRGGSRLSYTF.

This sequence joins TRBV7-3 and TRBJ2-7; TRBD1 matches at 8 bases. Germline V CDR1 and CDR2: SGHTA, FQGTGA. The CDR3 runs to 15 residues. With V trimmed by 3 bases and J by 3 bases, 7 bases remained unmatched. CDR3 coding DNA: TGTGCCAGCAGCTTCCAGGGGGCCAGTTTCTACGAGCAGTACTTC. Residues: CASSFQGASFYEQYF.

The CDR3 is CASSGGGQVNQPQHF. The DNA for the CDR3 is TGTGCCAGCAGTGGGGGGGGACAGGTAAATCAGCCCCAGCATTTT. The rearrangement joins TRBV2 to TRBJ1-5, with 8 bases fitting TRBD1. The CDR3 loop spans 15 amino acids. Germline CDR1 and CDR2: SNHLY and FYNNEI. V shed 4 bases and J 4 bases; nucleotides not matched to a gene: 6.

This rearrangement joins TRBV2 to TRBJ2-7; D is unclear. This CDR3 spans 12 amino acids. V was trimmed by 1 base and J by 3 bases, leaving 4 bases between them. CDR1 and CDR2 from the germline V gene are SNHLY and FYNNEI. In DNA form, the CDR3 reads TGTGCCAGCAGTGAAGACGGCTACGAGCAGTACTTC. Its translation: CASSEDGYEQYF.

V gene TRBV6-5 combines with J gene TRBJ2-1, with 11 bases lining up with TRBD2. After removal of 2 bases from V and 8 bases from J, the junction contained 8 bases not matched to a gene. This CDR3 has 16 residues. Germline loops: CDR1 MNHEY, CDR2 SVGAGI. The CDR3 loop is CASSYLTSGARDEQFF. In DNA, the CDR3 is TGTGCCAGCAGTTACCTGACTAGCGGGGCTAGGGATGAGCAGTTCTTC.